The clone carrying this T cell receptor beta chain was counted between two and nine times. Its antigen remains unknown. Germline CDR1 MGHRA, CDR2 YSYEKL. This CDR3 has 15 residues. Trimming took 0 bases from V and 2 from J, leaving 7 bases between them. TCRdb passed the reads through MiXCR, listing each CDR3 protein once. The sample includes 250,000 to 300,000 distinct CDR3 sequences, about 20% of them seen just once. The sample originates from a study of T cell repertoires in cytomegalovirus infection. Study-level information: Recently identified HLA-C-restricted CMV epitopes were used, and well-studied HLA-B-restricted CMV epitopes were used as well.

The origin of this receptor is a human donor in good health (CMV status not recorded). Some clones in this sample may be carry-over from other donors' samples. This chain links TRBV4-1 with TRBJ2-2; no firm D call. The material sequenced was cultured PBMCs, taken from culture after CMV antigen stimulation. The CDR3 is CASSQEPVNTGELFF. As DNA, the CDR3 is TGCGCCAGCAGCCAAGAACCGGTCAACACCGGGGAGCTGTTTTTT.